Listed below are T cell receptor beta chains from one sample, sequenced in a study of CD8+ T cells in alopecia areata. Profiling relied on immunoSEQ multiplex PCR, and the TCRdb table lists in-frame clones only, not all of them. The sample contains about 150,000 clones, approximately 65% of which appear only once. The specimen sequenced was CD8+ T cells sorted from blood. The receptors derive from a human donor in good health. CDR3s include the opening cysteine and the closing phenylalanine or tryptophan. A D gene is named only where the DNA matches it firmly. Some rows have no size entry. The others give once, few or many, or a class for an expanded clone.

-,TRBJ2-5,TRBV10-2,-,TGCGCCAGCAGTGGGGAATGGGCCCAGTACTTC,CASSGEWAQYF
-,TRBJ2-1,TRBV15,TRBD1,TGTGCCACCAGCATCCGGGGACAGGGATACAATGAGCAGTTCTTC,CATSIRGQGYNEQFF
-,TRBJ2-7,TRBV19,TRBD2,TGTGCCAGTAGGACTCTAGCGGGAGGTTCCTACGAGCAGTACTTC,CASRTLAGGSYEQYF
-,TRBJ2-7,TRBV29-1,TRBD2,TGCAGCGTTGAAGCGTCCAGCCAGACTAGCGGGAGGGCAACCTACGAGCAGTACTTC,CSVEASSQTSGRATYEQYF
-,TRBJ2-7,TRBV4-1,TRBD2,TGCGCCAGCAGCCAAAAGACTAGCGGGAGTACCTACGAGCAGTACTTC,CASSQKTSGSTYEQYF
few,TRBJ2-7,TRBV27,TRBD1,TGTGCCAGCAGGGACCGGGACAGCTCCTACGAGCAGTACTTC,CASRDRDSSYEQYF
-,TRBJ1-5,TRBV19,TRBD1,TGTGCCAGTAGTATCACGGGAGGACAGGGGGCTTTACAGCCCCAGCATTTT,CASSITGGQGALQPQHF
-,TRBJ2-1,TRBV11-2,-,TGTGCCAGCAGCTACTCGTCGGGACTTTACAATGAGCAGTTCTTC,CASSYSSGLYNEQFF
few,TRBJ2-7,TRBV21-1,-,TGTGCCAGCAGTTTAAGCTCCTACGAGCAGTACTTC,CASSLSSYEQYF
-,TRBJ2-2,TRBV30,-,TGTGCCTGGAAGGTAGAGATTACCGGGGAGCTGTTTTTT,CAWKVEITGELFF
-,TRBJ1-1,TRBV29-1,-,TGCAGCGTTGCGTTGAGAGGCACTGAAGCTTTCTTT,CSVALRGTEAFF
-,TRBJ2-7,TRBV7-9,-,TGTGCCAGCAGCCCCCACTGGAGTCCCGACGAGCAGTACTTC,CASSPHWSPDEQYF
-,TRBJ1-2,TRBV23-1,TRBD1,TGCGCCAGCAGTCAAACAGGGGGCATCTATGGCTACACCTTC,CASSQTGGIYGYTF
-,TRBJ2-7,TRBV5-1,TRBD2,TGCGCCAGCAGCCCGGGGGGAGGGCCCGAGCAGTACTTC,CASSPGGGPEQYF
-,TRBJ2-7,TRBV27,-,TGTGCCAGCAGTCGAGGCATATCTGGCTACGAGCAGTACTTC,CASSRGISGYEQYF
-,TRBJ2-7,TRBV7-9,-,TGTGCCAGCAGACCCCCGGTAGGGCTCGAGCAGTACTTC,CASRPPVGLEQYF
-,TRBJ1-2,TRBV13,TRBD1,TGTGCCAGCAGCTCAGGGGGCAGGGGCTACACCTTC,CASSSGGRGYTF
few,TRBJ1-2,TRBV4-1,-,TGCGCCAGCAGCCAAACCGGGACACCAGCTAACTATGGCTACACCTTC,CASSQTGTPANYGYTF
-,TRBJ1-2,TRBV13,-,TGTGCCAGCAGCTTAAACCGGGGGGCGACCTATAAAGGCGGCTACACCTTC,CASSLNRGATYKGGYTF
few,TRBJ2-7,TRBV27,TRBD2,TGTGCCAGCAGTGGGGGACTAGGCTTCTCCTACGAGCAGTACTTC,CASSGGLGFSYEQYF
-,TRBJ2-5,TRBV7-9,-,TGTGCCAGCAGCTCGTACCCCCAAGAGACCCAGTACTTC,CASSSYPQETQYF
-,TRBJ2-7,TRBV7-6,TRBD2,TGTGCCAGCAGCCCAGGACTAGCAGGGGAGCAGTACTTC,CASSPGLAGEQYF